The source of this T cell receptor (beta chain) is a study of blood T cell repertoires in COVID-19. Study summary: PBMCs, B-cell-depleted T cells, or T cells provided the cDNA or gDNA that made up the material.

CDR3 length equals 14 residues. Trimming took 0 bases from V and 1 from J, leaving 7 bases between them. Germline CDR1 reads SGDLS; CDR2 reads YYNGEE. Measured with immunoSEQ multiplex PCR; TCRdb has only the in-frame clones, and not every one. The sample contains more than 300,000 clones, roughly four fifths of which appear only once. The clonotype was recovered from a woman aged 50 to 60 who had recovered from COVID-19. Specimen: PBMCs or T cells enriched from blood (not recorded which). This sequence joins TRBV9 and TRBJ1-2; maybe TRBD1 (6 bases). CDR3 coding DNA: TGTGCCAGCAGCGTAGGGGACATTAACTATGGCTACACCTTC. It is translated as CASSVGDINYGYTF.